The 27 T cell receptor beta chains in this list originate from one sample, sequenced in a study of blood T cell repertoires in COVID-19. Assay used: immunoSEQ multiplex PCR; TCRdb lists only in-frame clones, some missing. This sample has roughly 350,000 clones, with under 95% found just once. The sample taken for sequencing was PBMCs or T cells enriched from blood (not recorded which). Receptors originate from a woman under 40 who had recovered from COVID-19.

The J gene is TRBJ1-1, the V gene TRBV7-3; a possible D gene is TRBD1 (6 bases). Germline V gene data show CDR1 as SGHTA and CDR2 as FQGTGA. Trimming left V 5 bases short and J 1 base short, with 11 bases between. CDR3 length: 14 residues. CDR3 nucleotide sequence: TGTGCCAGCAGCGAACAGGGACCGAACACTGAAGCTTTCTTT. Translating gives CASSEQGPNTEAFF.

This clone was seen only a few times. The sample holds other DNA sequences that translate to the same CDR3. The CDR3 DNA follows: TGTGCCAGTAGTATTGGAGGCTACGAGCAGTACTTC. Amino acid sequence: CASSIGGYEQYF. The rearrangement joins TRBV19 to TRBJ2-7; perhaps TRBD2 as D (5 bases). CDR1 LNHDA and CDR2 SQIVND come from the germline V gene (reference sequence). CDR3 size: 12 residues. V dropped 3 bases and J dropped 3 bases, with 6 bases sitting between them.

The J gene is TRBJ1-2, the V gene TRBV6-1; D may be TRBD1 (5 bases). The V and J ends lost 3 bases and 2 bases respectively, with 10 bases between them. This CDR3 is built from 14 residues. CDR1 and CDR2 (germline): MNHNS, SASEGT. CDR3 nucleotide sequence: TGTGCCAGCAGTGAGGGCGGACACAACTATGGCTACACCTTC. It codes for CASSEGGHNYGYTF.

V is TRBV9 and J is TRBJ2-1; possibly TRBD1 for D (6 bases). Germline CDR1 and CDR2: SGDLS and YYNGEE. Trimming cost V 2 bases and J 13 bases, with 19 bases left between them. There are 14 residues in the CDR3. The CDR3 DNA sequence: TGTGCCAGCAGCGTGTTCCGGGACACCATAACCCAGTTCTTC. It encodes CASSVFRDTITQFF.

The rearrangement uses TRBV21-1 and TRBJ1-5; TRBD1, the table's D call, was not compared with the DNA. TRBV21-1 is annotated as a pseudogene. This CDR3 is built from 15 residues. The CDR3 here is CASRFSWGCNQPQHF. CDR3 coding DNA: TGTGCCAGCAGATTTTCTTGGGGCTGCAATCAGCCCCAGCATTTT.

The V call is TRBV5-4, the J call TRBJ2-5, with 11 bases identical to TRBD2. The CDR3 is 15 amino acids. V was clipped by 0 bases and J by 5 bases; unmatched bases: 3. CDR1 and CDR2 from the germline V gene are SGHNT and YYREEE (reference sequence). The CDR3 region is CASSLVAGGRETQYF. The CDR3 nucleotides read TGTGCCAGCAGCTTGGTAGCGGGGGGGCGGGAGACCCAGTACTTC.

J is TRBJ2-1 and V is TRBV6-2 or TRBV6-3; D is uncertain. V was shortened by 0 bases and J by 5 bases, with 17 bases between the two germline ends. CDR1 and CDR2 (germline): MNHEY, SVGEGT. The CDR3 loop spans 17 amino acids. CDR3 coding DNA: TGTGCCAGCAGTTACTCGAGTCCTCTGAATTCCGACAATGAGCAGTTCTTC. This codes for CASSYSSPLNSDNEQFF.

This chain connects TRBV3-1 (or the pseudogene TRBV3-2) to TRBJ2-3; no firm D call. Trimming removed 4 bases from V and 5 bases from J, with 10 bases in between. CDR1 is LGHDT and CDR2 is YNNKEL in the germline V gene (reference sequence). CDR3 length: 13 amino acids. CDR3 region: CASSPLERDTQYF. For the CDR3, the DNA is TGTGCCAGCAGCCCTCTAGAGAGAGATACGCAGTATTTT.

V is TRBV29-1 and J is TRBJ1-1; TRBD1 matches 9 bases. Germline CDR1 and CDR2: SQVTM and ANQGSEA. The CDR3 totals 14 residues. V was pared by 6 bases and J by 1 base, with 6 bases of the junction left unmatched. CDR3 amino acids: CSVENRGRNTEAFF. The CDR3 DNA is TGCAGCGTAGAAAACAGGGGGCGGAACACTGAAGCTTTCTTT.

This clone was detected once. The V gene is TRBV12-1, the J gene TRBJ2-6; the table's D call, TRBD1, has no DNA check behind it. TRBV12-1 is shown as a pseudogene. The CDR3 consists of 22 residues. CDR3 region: CASSFRVVCRDRGNPGANVLTF. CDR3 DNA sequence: TGTGCCAGCAGCTTTAGGGTGGTTTGCAGGGACAGGGGTAACCCTGGGGCCAACGTCCTGACTTTC.

For the CDR3, the DNA is TGTGCCAGCACTACGACAGGGGTAACTGAAGCTTTCTTT. Protein: CASTTTGVTEAFF. The rearrangement links TRBV12-3 or TRBV12-4 to TRBJ1-1; 8 bases line up with TRBD1. V gave up 7 bases and J gave up 5 bases; unmatched junction bases: 6. The length of the CDR3 is 13 residues.

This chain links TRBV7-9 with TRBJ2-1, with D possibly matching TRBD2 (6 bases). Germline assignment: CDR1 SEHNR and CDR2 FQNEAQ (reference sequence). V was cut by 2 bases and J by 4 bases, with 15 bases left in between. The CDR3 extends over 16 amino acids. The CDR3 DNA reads TGTGCCAGCAGCTTACTTACCGGCGGGATTTACAATGAGCAGTTCTTC. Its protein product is CASSLLTGGIYNEQFF.

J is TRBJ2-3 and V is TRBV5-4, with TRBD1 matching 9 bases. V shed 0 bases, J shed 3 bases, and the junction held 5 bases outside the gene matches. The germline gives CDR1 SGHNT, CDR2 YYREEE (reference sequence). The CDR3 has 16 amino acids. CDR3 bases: TGTGCCAGCAGCTTGGGGGGACAGGGAAGGACAGATACGCAGTATTTT. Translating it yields CASSLGGQGRTDTQYF.

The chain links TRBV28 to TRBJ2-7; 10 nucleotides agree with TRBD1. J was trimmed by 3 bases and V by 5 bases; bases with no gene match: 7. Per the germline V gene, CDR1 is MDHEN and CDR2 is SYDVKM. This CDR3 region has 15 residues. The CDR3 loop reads CASSIRDRGIYEQYF. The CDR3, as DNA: TGTGCCAGCAGTATCCGGGACAGGGGTATCTACGAGCAGTACTTC.

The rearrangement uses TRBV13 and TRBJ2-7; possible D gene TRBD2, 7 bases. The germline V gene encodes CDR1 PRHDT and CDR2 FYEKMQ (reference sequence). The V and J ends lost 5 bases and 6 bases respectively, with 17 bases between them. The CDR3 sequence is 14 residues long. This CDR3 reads CASSLTGGRGEQYF. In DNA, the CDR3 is TGTGCCAGCAGCCTGACGGGGGGCAGAGGCGAGCAGTACTTC.

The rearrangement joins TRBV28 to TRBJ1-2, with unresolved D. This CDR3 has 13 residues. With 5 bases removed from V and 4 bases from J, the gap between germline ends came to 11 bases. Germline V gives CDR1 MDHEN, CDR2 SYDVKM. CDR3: CASSPDTLYGYTF. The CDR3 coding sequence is TGTGCCAGCAGTCCCGACACCCTCTATGGCTACACCTTC.

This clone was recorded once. CDR3 bases: TGTGCCAGCAGCACCCGAGCCCTAGCGGGAGGAGCCGGGGAGCTGTTTTTT. Its protein product is CASSTRALAGGAGELFF. The V call is TRBV11-2, the J call TRBJ2-2, with TRBD2 identical over 11 bases. V lost 5 bases, J lost 6 bases, and 11 bases stayed unmatched. The CDR3 spans 17 residues. Germline assignment: CDR1 SGHAT and CDR2 FQNNGV.

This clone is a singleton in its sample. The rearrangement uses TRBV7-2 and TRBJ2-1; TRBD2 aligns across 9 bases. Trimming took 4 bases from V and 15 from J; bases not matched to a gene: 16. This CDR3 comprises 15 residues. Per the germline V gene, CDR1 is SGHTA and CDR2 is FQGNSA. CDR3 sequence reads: CASSSQARRGGLGFF. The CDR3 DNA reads TGTGCCAGCAGCTCACAAGCTAGGCGGGGGGGCCTCGGGTTCTTC.

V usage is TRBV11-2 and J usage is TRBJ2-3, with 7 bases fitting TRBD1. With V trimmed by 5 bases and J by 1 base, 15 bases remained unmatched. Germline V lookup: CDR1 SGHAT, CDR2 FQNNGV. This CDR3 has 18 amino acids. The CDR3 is CASSEWTGRDIGTDTQYF. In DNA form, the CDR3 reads TGTGCCAGCAGCGAATGGACAGGAAGGGATATAGGCACAGATACGCAGTATTTT.

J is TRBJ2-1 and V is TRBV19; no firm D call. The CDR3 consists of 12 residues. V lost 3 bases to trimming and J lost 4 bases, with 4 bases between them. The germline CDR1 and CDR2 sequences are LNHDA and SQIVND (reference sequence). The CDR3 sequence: CASSINYNEQFF. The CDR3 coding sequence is TGTGCCAGTAGTATCAATTACAATGAGCAGTTCTTC.

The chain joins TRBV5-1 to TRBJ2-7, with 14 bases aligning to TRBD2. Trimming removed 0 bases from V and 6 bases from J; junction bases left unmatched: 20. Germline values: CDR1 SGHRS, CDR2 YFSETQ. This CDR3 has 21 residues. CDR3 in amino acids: CASSLVPPGLAGATPLFEQYF. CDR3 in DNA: TGCGCCAGCAGCTTGGTGCCTCCGGGACTAGCGGGAGCCACCCCCCTCTTCGAGCAGTACTTC.

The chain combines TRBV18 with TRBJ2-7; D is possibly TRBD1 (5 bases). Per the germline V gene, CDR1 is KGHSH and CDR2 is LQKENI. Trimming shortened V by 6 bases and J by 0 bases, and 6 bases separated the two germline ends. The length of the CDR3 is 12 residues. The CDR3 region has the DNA TGTGCCAGCTCCGACAGCTCCTACGAGCAGTACTTC. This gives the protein CASSDSSYEQYF.

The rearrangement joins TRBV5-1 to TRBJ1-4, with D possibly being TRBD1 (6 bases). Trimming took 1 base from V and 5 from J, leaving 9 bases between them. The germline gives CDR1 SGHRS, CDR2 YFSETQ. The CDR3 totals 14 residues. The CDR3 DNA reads TGCGCCAGCAGCTTGCTCCAGGGGAATGAAAAACTGTTTTTT. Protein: CASSLLQGNEKLFF.

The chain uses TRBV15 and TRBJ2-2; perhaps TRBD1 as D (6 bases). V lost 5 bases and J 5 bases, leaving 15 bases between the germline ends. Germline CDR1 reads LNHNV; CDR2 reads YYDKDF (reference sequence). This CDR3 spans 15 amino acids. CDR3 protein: CATSFQGLRTGELFF. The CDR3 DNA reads TGTGCCACCAGCTTTCAGGGGCTTAGGACCGGGGAGCTGTTTTTT.

The CDR3 coding sequence is TGTGCCAGCAGCCCCCGGGTTGGTGAATCACCCCTCCACTTT. It codes for CASSPRVGESPLHF. This sequence joins TRBV7-2 and TRBJ1-6; D is ambiguous. The CDR3 covers 14 residues. The ends were cut back, 5 bases at V and 10 bases at J, with 15 bases in the middle. Per the germline V gene, CDR1 is SGHTA and CDR2 is FQGNSA.

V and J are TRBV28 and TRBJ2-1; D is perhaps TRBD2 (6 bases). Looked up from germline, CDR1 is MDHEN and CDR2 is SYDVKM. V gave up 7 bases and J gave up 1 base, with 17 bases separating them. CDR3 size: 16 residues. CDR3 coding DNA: TGTGCCAGCACCCTCGGAGGGTGGGGTTCCTACAATGAGCAGTTCTTC. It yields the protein CASTLGGWGSYNEQFF.

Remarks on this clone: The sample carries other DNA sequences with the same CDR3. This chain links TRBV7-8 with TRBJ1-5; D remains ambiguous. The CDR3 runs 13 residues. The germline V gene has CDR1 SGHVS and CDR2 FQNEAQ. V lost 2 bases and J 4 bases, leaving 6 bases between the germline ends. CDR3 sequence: CASSLRGNQPQHF. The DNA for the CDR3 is TGTGCCAGCAGCTTAAGAGGGAATCAGCCCCAGCATTTT.